A selection of T cell receptor beta chains follows, all from one sample in a study of identical twins. TCRdb redid the calling of the 5' RACE reads with MiXCR, one entry per CDR3 protein. The table shows about 700,000 distinct CDR3 sequences, with 5.5% to 6.5% occurring only once. Sequenced sample: naive T cells sorted from blood. The origin of the receptors is a man aged 18 to 29 in good health. CDR3s include the opening cysteine and the closing phenylalanine or tryptophan. Each record gives: D gene, V gene, CDR3 protein. D genes are given only for firm matches.

.,TRBV5-1,CASSLVGQEQETQYF
.,TRBV21-1,CASSKSRPQTGELFF
TRBD1,TRBV12-3/TRBV12-4,CASSPTRDRGPDNSPLHF
.,TRBV28,CASSLLEKSSGNTIYF
.,TRBV5-1,CASSLGFTTYPDTEAFF
.,TRBV10-1,CASSLPASTDTQYF
.,TRBV7-6,CASSLGQMGATSTDTQYF
TRBD2,TRBV20-1,CSARDPASGNTGELFF
.,TRBV7-2,CASSLQQGYPDTQYF
.,TRBV25-1,CASSEVGEQFF
.,TRBV6-2/TRBV6-3,CASSNPYNEQFF
.,TRBV4-1,CASSQDFNRGQPQHF
.,TRBV4-3,CASSGMAAHNEQFF
TRBD1,TRBV20-1,CSARQDRLQPQHF
.,TRBV27,CASSLSLLAPTVYNEQFF
TRBD2,TRBV4-2,CASSQDPSGGAKTQYF
TRBD1,TRBV6-1,CASRRPGQEGYGYTF
TRBD1,TRBV9,CASSTSTGTGGAWNTEAFF
TRBD2,TRBV12-3/TRBV12-4,CASTTGGPGQFF
TRBD1,TRBV30,CAWSVEWTGPSYEQYF
TRBD2,TRBV12-3/TRBV12-4,CASSLAGGPDTQYF
.,TRBV12-3/TRBV12-4,CASSPHQDTETQYF
.,TRBV10-1,CASSDQIQFELFF
.,TRBV12-3/TRBV12-4,CASSRKSYNEQFF
.,TRBV6-1,CASSRLQVMEQFF